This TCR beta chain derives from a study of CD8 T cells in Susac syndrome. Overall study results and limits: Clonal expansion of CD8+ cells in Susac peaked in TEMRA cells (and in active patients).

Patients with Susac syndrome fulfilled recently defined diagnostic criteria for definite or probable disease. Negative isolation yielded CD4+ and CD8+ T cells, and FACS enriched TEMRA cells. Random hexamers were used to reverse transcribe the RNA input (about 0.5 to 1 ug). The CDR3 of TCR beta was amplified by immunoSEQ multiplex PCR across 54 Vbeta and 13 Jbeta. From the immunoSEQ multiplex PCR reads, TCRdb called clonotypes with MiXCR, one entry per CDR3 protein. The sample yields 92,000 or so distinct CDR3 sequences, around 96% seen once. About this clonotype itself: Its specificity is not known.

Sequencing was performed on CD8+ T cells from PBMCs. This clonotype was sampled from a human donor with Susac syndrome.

CDR3 sequence (DNA): TGTGCCAGCAGCCCGGGACACCTAGCTAACTATGGCTACACCTTC. Amino acids: CASSPGHLANYGYTF. The chain combines TRBV11-2 with TRBJ1-2, with D tentatively TRBD1 (6 bases). Germline lookup yields CDR1 SGHAT and CDR2 FQNNGV. V gave up 5 bases and J gave up 0 bases, with 13 bases separating them. The CDR3 is 15 amino acids. Full variable domain (remainder filled in from reference TRBV11-2 and TRBJ1-2): EAGVAQSPRYKIIEKRQSVAFWCNPISGHATLYWYQQILGQGPKLLIQFQNNGVVDDSQLPKDRFSAERLKGVDSTLKIQPAKLEDSAVYLCASSPGHLANYGYTFGSGTRLTVV.